Each of the 6 T cell receptor beta chains below was sequenced from the same sample in a study of cytomegalovirus exposure and HLA in healthy donors (dated by TCRdb to the late 2010s). Libraries came from the immunoSEQ multiplex PCR assay. TCRdb's version of the immuneACCESS table is confined to in-frame rearrangements and falls short of the full clone set. An unresolved V gene accounts for under half of the shortfall where checked; the remainder is of unknown origin. This sample has more than 150,000 clones in its table, and about 80% of those were observed once. Clones ranked in the top ten supply 2.5% to 3.5% of the sample. The sequenced material came from PBMCs. These receptors were obtained from a woman between 18 and 29 years old in good health and CMV-seropositive.

The gene calls are TRBV5-1 and TRBJ1-5; no clear D gene. Trimming removed 5 bases at V and 4 bases at J, with 10 bases between. In germline, CDR1 is SGHRS, CDR2 YFSETQ. The CDR3 contains 13 residues. As DNA, the CDR3 is TGCGCCAGCAGTAAGGAGGGAAATCAGCCCCAGCATTTT. It translates to CASSKEGNQPQHF.

This clone was seen once. The chain is built from TRBV19 and TRBJ1-4, with D possibly matching TRBD1 (6 bases). V lost 9 bases and J lost 0, with 8 bases in between. CDR3 length: 13 residues. Germline values: CDR1 LNHDA, CDR2 SQIVND (reference sequence). The DNA of the CDR3 is TGTGCCAGCAGACAGGCAACTAATGAAAAACTGTTTTTT. Translated: CASRQATNEKLFF.

V usage is TRBV5-1 and J usage is TRBJ2-3, with 8 positions matching TRBD2. This CDR3 has 15 amino acids. Trimming cost V 1 base and J 4 bases; bases outside gene matches: 5. Germline assignment: CDR1 SGHRS and CDR2 YFSETQ. The CDR3 bases are TGCGCCAGCAGCTTGAGGGGACTAGGGGCAGATACGCAGTATTTT. This translates into CASSLRGLGADTQYF.

This clone showed up just a few times. The chain uses TRBV6-6 and TRBJ1-1; the D is unclear. V shed 7 bases and J shed 1 base, with 7 bases lying between them. The CDR3 contains 12 residues. Germline V gene sequence: CDR1 MNHNY, CDR2 SVGAGI (reference sequence). DNA for the CDR3: TGTGCCAGCATCAATTCGAACACTGAAGCTTTCTTT. Residues: CASINSNTEAFF.

This chain connects TRBV6-6 to TRBJ1-1; D remains ambiguous. Germline values: CDR1 MNHNY, CDR2 SVGAGI (reference sequence). The CDR3 is 13 residues long. V lost 2 bases and J 2 bases, leaving 6 bases between the germline ends. CDR3 nucleotide sequence: TGTGCCAGCAGTTACGAGGGTAACACTGAAGCTTTCTTT. This translates into CASSYEGNTEAFF.

In this sample, this clone turned up a few times. This rearrangement joins TRBV5-1 to TRBJ2-2; 8 nucleotides line up with TRBD1. Per the germline V gene, CDR1 is SGHRS and CDR2 is YFSETQ. The J segment lost 0 bases and the V segment lost 7 bases, leaving 5 bases of the junction unmatched. CDR3 length: 15 amino acids. DNA of the CDR3: TGCGCCAGCGGGCCGACAGGGGCGAACACCGGGGAGCTGTTTTTT. Translated, it gives CASGPTGANTGELFF.